The rows below give T cell receptor beta chains drawn from one sample of a study of PD-1 blockade in classical Hodgkin lymphoma. Sequencing used immunoSEQ multiplex PCR; TCRdb keeps in-frame clones, though not all of them. This sample has more than 90,000 clones, with around 81% found just once. The material sequenced was peripheral blood mononuclear cells (PBMCs), taken before the second cycle of nivolumab. Receptors were obtained from a human donor with classical Hodgkin lymphoma. The CDR3 runs from the conserved cysteine through the conserved F or W. Each record gives: clone size, D gene, J gene, V gene, CDR3 protein, CDR3 DNA. D genes are given only for firm matches. Clone size appears in some rows only: once, few, many, or a class for an expanded clone.

abundance: .; d_gene: .; j_gene: TRBJ1-1; v_gene: TRBV5-1; CDR3aa: CASSLATNRNTEAFF; CDR3nt: TGCGCCAGCAGCTTGGCTACAAACAGGAACACTGAAGCTTTCTTT
abundance: .; d_gene: TRBD2; j_gene: TRBJ2-7; v_gene: TRBV19; CDR3aa: CASSRLAGDSYEQYF; CDR3nt: TGTGCCAGTAGTCGACTAGCGGGAGATTCCTACGAGCAGTACTTC
abundance: .; d_gene: TRBD2; j_gene: TRBJ2-3; v_gene: TRBV2; CDR3aa: CASSDGTSGFTDTQYF; CDR3nt: TGTGCCAGCAGTGACGGGACTAGCGGATTCACAGATACGCAGTATTTT
abundance: once; d_gene: .; j_gene: TRBJ1-1; v_gene: TRBV7-9; CDR3aa: CASSLIRDTNTEAFF; CDR3nt: TGTGCCAGCAGCCTCATCCGGGACACGAACACTGAAGCTTTCTTT
abundance: .; d_gene: .; j_gene: TRBJ1-5; v_gene: TRBV19; CDR3aa: CASSIEGLANQPQHF; CDR3nt: TGTGCCAGTAGTATTGAGGGGTTGGCCAATCAGCCCCAGCATTTT
abundance: .; d_gene: .; j_gene: TRBJ1-6; v_gene: TRBV5-1; CDR3aa: CASSLGSHNSPLHF; CDR3nt: TGCGCCAGCAGCTTGGGCAGCCATAATTCACCCCTCCACTTT
abundance: .; d_gene: .; j_gene: TRBJ2-5; v_gene: TRBV5-8; CDR3aa: CASSLWVVGPEETQYF; CDR3nt: TGTGCCAGCAGCTTGTGGGTCGTAGGCCCCGAAGAGACCCAGTACTTC
abundance: .; d_gene: TRBD2; j_gene: TRBJ2-2; v_gene: TRBV6-5; CDR3aa: CASSYMAGGLTGELFF; CDR3nt: TGTGCCAGCAGTTATATGGCGGGAGGGCTTACCGGGGAGCTGTTTTTT
abundance: .; d_gene: .; j_gene: TRBJ2-7; v_gene: TRBV19; CDR3aa: CASSIGAYEQYF; CDR3nt: TGTGCCAGTAGTATTGGTGCCTACGAGCAGTACTTC
abundance: .; d_gene: .; j_gene: TRBJ1-2; v_gene: TRBV14; CDR3aa: CASSLRQRGVGGYTF; CDR3nt: TGTGCCAGCAGCCTACGACAGAGGGGTGTTGGTGGCTACACCTTC
abundance: .; d_gene: TRBD2; j_gene: TRBJ2-7; v_gene: TRBV19; CDR3aa: CASSIGGGKQYF; CDR3nt: TGTGCCAGTAGTATAGGCGGGGGTAAGCAGTACTTC
abundance: .; d_gene: .; j_gene: TRBJ2-3; v_gene: TRBV5-1; CDR3aa: CASSLVKQASTDTQYF; CDR3nt: TGCGCCAGCAGCTTGGTAAAACAGGCTTCCACAGATACGCAGTATTTT
abundance: .; d_gene: .; j_gene: TRBJ2-1; v_gene: TRBV5-1; CDR3aa: CASSEDYEQFF; CDR3nt: TGCGCCAGCAGCGAGGACTATGAGCAGTTCTTC
abundance: .; d_gene: .; j_gene: TRBJ1-5; v_gene: TRBV15; CDR3aa: CATRGGFSWDQPQHF; CDR3nt: TGTGCCACCAGGGGGGGGTTCTCTTGGGATCAGCCCCAGCATTTT
abundance: .; d_gene: .; j_gene: TRBJ2-1; v_gene: TRBV28; CDR3aa: CASKPGPYNEQFF; CDR3nt: TGTGCCAGCAAGCCGGGACCGTACAATGAGCAGTTCTTC
abundance: .; d_gene: .; j_gene: TRBJ1-4; v_gene: TRBV5-1; CDR3aa: CASSPGAATNEKLFF; CDR3nt: TGCGCCAGCAGCCCCGGGGCCGCAACTAATGAAAAACTGTTTTTT
abundance: .; d_gene: .; j_gene: TRBJ1-5; v_gene: TRBV6-5; CDR3aa: CASSESWGSAQHF; CDR3nt: TGTGCCAGCAGTGAGTCGTGGGGTTCAGCCCAGCATTTT
abundance: .; d_gene: .; j_gene: TRBJ1-5; v_gene: TRBV7-2; CDR3aa: CASSPDRNQPQHF; CDR3nt: TGTGCCAGCAGCCCGGACCGCAATCAGCCCCAGCATTTT
abundance: .; d_gene: .; j_gene: TRBJ1-1; v_gene: TRBV10-3; CDR3aa: CAIRDNTGHNTEAFF; CDR3nt: TGTGCCATCAGGGACAATACAGGACACAACACTGAAGCTTTCTTT
abundance: few; d_gene: .; j_gene: TRBJ2-7; v_gene: TRBV19; CDR3aa: CASSIQGGSYEQYF; CDR3nt: TGTGCCAGTAGTATACAGGGGGGATCCTACGAGCAGTACTTC
abundance: .; d_gene: .; j_gene: TRBJ1-4; v_gene: TRBV2; CDR3aa: CASKKGVEKLFF; CDR3nt: TGTGCCAGCAAGAAGGGGGTTGAAAAACTGTTTTTT
abundance: .; d_gene: TRBD1; j_gene: TRBJ2-7; v_gene: TRBV4-2; CDR3aa: CASSQAAQGLNEQYF; CDR3nt: TGTGCCAGCAGCCAAGCGGCACAGGGGTTGAACGAGCAGTACTTC
abundance: .; d_gene: TRBD1; j_gene: TRBJ2-7; v_gene: TRBV6-1; CDR3aa: CASILGTGVFYEQYF; CDR3nt: TGTGCCAGCATCCTCGGGACAGGGGTTTTCTACGAGCAGTACTTC
abundance: many; d_gene: TRBD2; j_gene: TRBJ2-1; v_gene: TRBV13; CDR3aa: CASSQTLAGRAHRDEQFF; CDR3nt: TGTGCCAGCAGCCAAACTCTAGCGGGAAGGGCTCACCGCGATGAGCAGTTCTTC
abundance: once; d_gene: TRBD2; j_gene: TRBJ2-1; v_gene: TRBV6-1; CDR3aa: CASSEIFLAGGNEQFF; CDR3nt: TGTGCCAGCAGTGAAATTTTTCTAGCGGGAGGCAATGAGCAGTTCTTC
abundance: .; d_gene: TRBD2; j_gene: TRBJ2-1; v_gene: TRBV7-2; CDR3aa: CASSRAAGAAYNEQFF; CDR3nt: TGTGCCAGCAGCCGTGCAGCGGGAGCGGCCTACAATGAGCAGTTCTTC
abundance: .; d_gene: .; j_gene: TRBJ1-2; v_gene: TRBV2; CDR3aa: CASSAFREYGYTF; CDR3nt: TGTGCCAGCAGCGCCTTCAGGGAGTATGGCTACACCTTC
abundance: .; d_gene: .; j_gene: TRBJ2-5; v_gene: TRBV14; CDR3aa: CASSQDSLLSLPSWETQYF; CDR3nt: TGTGCCAGCAGCCAAGATAGCCTGCTTTCACTCCCGTCCTGGGAGACCCAGTACTTC
abundance: .; d_gene: .; j_gene: TRBJ2-3; v_gene: TRBV2; CDR3aa: CASSEEAGTQYF; CDR3nt: TGTGCCAGCAGTGAGGAGGCCGGTACGCAGTATTTT
abundance: .; d_gene: TRBD1; j_gene: TRBJ1-1; v_gene: TRBV18; CDR3aa: CASSQDRAGGAFF; CDR3nt: TGTGCCAGCTCTCAGGACAGGGCTGGAGGAGCTTTCTTT
abundance: many; d_gene: .; j_gene: TRBJ2-3; v_gene: TRBV9; CDR3aa: CASSEIGLDTDTQYF; CDR3nt: TGTGCCAGCAGCGAAATAGGGCTGGACACAGATACGCAGTATTTT
abundance: .; d_gene: .; j_gene: TRBJ2-3; v_gene: TRBV5-1; CDR3aa: CASSSLASTDTQYF; CDR3nt: TGCGCCAGCAGCTCCCTAGCCTCCACAGATACGCAGTATTTT
abundance: .; d_gene: TRBD2; j_gene: TRBJ2-3; v_gene: TRBV9; CDR3aa: CASSVGSGKGVTDTQYF; CDR3nt: TGTGCCAGCAGCGTAGGTAGCGGGAAGGGAGTCACAGATACGCAGTATTTT
abundance: .; d_gene: .; j_gene: TRBJ2-5; v_gene: TRBV21-1; CDR3aa: CASSKAVWTEETQYF; CDR3nt: TGTGCCAGCAGCAAAGCGGTGTGGACAGAAGAGACCCAGTACTTC
abundance: few; d_gene: .; j_gene: TRBJ1-1; v_gene: TRBV4-2; CDR3aa: CASSLDPNTEAFF; CDR3nt: TGTGCCAGCAGCTTGGACCCGAACACTGAAGCTTTCTTT
abundance: .; d_gene: .; j_gene: TRBJ1-1; v_gene: TRBV7-2; CDR3aa: CASSPLITEAFF; CDR3nt: TGTGCCAGCAGCCCGCTTATCACTGAAGCTTTCTTT
abundance: .; d_gene: .; j_gene: TRBJ2-1; v_gene: TRBV30; CDR3aa: CAWSPWSSYNEQFF; CDR3nt: TGTGCCTGGAGCCCGTGGAGCTCCTACAATGAGCAGTTCTTC
abundance: .; d_gene: TRBD1; j_gene: TRBJ2-6; v_gene: TRBV2; CDR3aa: CATATGASRANVLTF; CDR3nt: TGTGCCACCGCGACAGGGGCCTCTCGAGCCAACGTCCTGACTTTC
abundance: once; d_gene: TRBD1; j_gene: TRBJ2-7; v_gene: TRBV18; CDR3aa: CATGQGTTYEQYF; CDR3nt: TGTGCCACCGGACAGGGGACAACCTACGAGCAGTACTTC
abundance: .; d_gene: .; j_gene: TRBJ1-3; v_gene: TRBV6-5; CDR3aa: CASKPYRAGNTIYF; CDR3nt: TGTGCCAGCAAACCCTACAGGGCTGGAAACACCATATATTTT
abundance: .; d_gene: TRBD1; j_gene: TRBJ2-5; v_gene: TRBV19; CDR3aa: CASSAQGAVLETQYF; CDR3nt: TGTGCCAGTAGTGCGCAGGGGGCGGTTTTAGAGACCCAGTACTTC
abundance: .; d_gene: .; j_gene: TRBJ1-5; v_gene: TRBV7-9; CDR3aa: CASSLYNQPQHF; CDR3nt: TGTGCCAGCAGCTTGTACAATCAGCCCCAGCATTTT
abundance: .; d_gene: .; j_gene: TRBJ1-2; v_gene: TRBV10-1; CDR3aa: CASSGGFCGAETNYGYTF; CDR3nt: TGCGCCAGCAGTGGGGGGTTTTGTGGGGCGGAAACCAACTATGGCTACACCTTC
abundance: .; d_gene: TRBD1; j_gene: TRBJ1-2; v_gene: TRBV6-4; CDR3aa: CASTPDRGSFYGYTF; CDR3nt: TGTGCCAGCACCCCTGACAGGGGGTCCTTCTATGGCTACACCTTC
abundance: once; d_gene: .; j_gene: TRBJ2-1; v_gene: TRBV9; CDR3aa: CASSPLPAQGNEQFF; CDR3nt: TGTGCCAGCAGCCCACTCCCAGCACAGGGCAATGAGCAGTTCTTC
abundance: .; d_gene: .; j_gene: TRBJ1-1; v_gene: TRBV10-3; CDR3aa: CAIRQGYDSTEAFF; CDR3nt: TGTGCCATCAGACAGGGATACGATAGCACTGAAGCTTTCTTT
abundance: few; d_gene: TRBD2; j_gene: TRBJ2-1; v_gene: TRBV29-1; CDR3aa: CSVEGSRLAGEQFF; CDR3nt: TGCAGCGTTGAAGGGTCGCGACTAGCGGGTGAGCAGTTCTTC
abundance: .; d_gene: TRBD1; j_gene: TRBJ1-5; v_gene: TRBV7-2; CDR3aa: CASSPQGAQGQPQHF; CDR3nt: TGTGCCAGCAGCCCACAGGGGGCCCAAGGGCAGCCCCAGCATTTT
abundance: .; d_gene: TRBD2; j_gene: TRBJ2-3; v_gene: TRBV5-1; CDR3aa: CASSLMGLEDTQYF; CDR3nt: TGCGCCAGCAGCTTGATGGGACTAGAGGATACGCAGTATTTT
abundance: .; d_gene: TRBD2; j_gene: TRBJ2-1; v_gene: TRBV19; CDR3aa: CASRHVAGPGGNEQFF; CDR3nt: TGTGCCAGTAGACACGTAGCGGGCCCCGGGGGAAATGAGCAGTTCTTC
abundance: .; d_gene: .; j_gene: TRBJ2-3; v_gene: TRBV27; CDR3aa: CASKDLPGTDTQYF; CDR3nt: TGTGCCAGCAAGGACCTGCCGGGCACAGATACGCAGTATTTT
abundance: .; d_gene: TRBD2; j_gene: TRBJ2-7; v_gene: TRBV7-6; CDR3aa: CASSGGLAGGPGEQYF; CDR3nt: TGTGCCAGCAGCGGGGGACTAGCGGGAGGGCCCGGCGAGCAGTACTTC
abundance: .; d_gene: TRBD1; j_gene: TRBJ1-4; v_gene: TRBV5-1; CDR3aa: CASSRTGGLNEKLFF; CDR3nt: TGCGCCAGCAGCCGGACAGGGGGCCTCAATGAAAAACTGTTTTTT
abundance: .; d_gene: .; j_gene: TRBJ2-5; v_gene: TRBV12-5; CDR3aa: CASRNSVSRTQYF; CDR3nt: TGTGCTAGTCGGAACAGTGTATCGCGGACCCAGTACTTC